This T cell receptor beta chain was captured by sequencing in a study of shared clonotypes between healthy human individuals. Overall study results and limits: Some clonotypes were shared by all four sorted-subset donors, while others were not shared. The non-shared ones had lower generation probabilities than the shared ones. Estimated clonotype richness was generally higher in naive than memory subsets.

Only in-frame clones appear in the TCRdb table, and some are missing; sequencing was by immunoSEQ multiplex PCR. The data contain fewer than 2.5 million clones, roughly 93% of them singletons. Of note for this clone: The antigen is unknown.

The CDR3 is 16 residues long. Trimming at V came to 5 bases and at J to 0 bases, leaving 9 bases not matched to a gene. Germline V gene lookup returns CDR1 SGHTA and CDR2 FQGNSA. This rearrangement joins TRBV7-2 to TRBJ1-1; 7 bases line up with TRBD1. Material for sequencing was naive CD4+ T cells from PBMCs. Sample subset: CD45RA+ positively selected. The clonotype comes from a man aged 18 to 35 in good health. Some clones in this sample may be carry-over from other donors' samples. CDR3 sequence: CASSGGQLRLNTEAFF. The DNA for the CDR3 is TGTGCCAGCAGCGGGGGACAGCTACGTTTGAACACTGAAGCTTTCTTT.